Below are 17 T cell receptor beta chains sequenced from a single sample in a study of blood T cell repertoires in COVID-19. This table comes from immunoSEQ multiplex PCR, and its TCRdb copy is limited to in-frame clones, with some not included. Of about 120,000 clones detected, roughly 86% appear once; the ten largest clones hold 4% to 5.5%. The source material was peripheral blood. These receptors originate from a man aged 35 to 55 with acute or convalescent COVID-19.

The chain employs TRBV7-2 and TRBJ2-1; D is perhaps TRBD2 (6 bases). From germline, CDR1 is SGHTA and CDR2 FQGNSA. Trimming left V 3 bases short and J 5 bases short, with 17 bases between. The CDR3 consists of 16 residues. The CDR3: CASSLRAGFNNNEQFF. The CDR3 DNA reads as TGTGCCAGCAGCTTGAGGGCGGGGTTTAATAACAATGAGCAGTTCTTC.

The chain combines TRBV5-1 with TRBJ2-1, with TRBD1 identical over 7 bases. The CDR3 length is 17 residues. Germline trimming cut 3 bases from V and 7 bases from J; bases unmatched to any gene: 16. Germline loops: CDR1 SGHRS, CDR2 YFSETQ. The CDR3 protein is CASSSLTTGDKRNEQFF. In DNA, the CDR3 is TGCGCCAGCAGCTCATTAACCACAGGGGATAAGAGAAATGAGCAGTTCTTC. The variable domain in full, with the rest retrieved from reference TRBV5-1 and TRBJ2-1, is KAGVTQTPRYLIKTRGQQVTLSCSPISGHRSVSWYQQTPGQGLQFLFEYFSETQRNKGNFPGRFSGRQFSNSRSEMNVSTLELGDSALYLCASSSLTTGDKRNEQFFGPGTRLTVL.

The rearrangement uses TRBV5-5 and TRBJ1-4; 7 nucleotides agree with TRBD1. Germline CDR1 is SGHKS and CDR2 is YYEKEE (reference sequence). CDR3 length: 18 amino acids. The V gene end was trimmed by 4 bases and the J gene end by 3 bases; junction bases not matched to a gene: 15. This chain's CDR3 is CASSAQDRPGMANEKLFF. As DNA, the CDR3 is TGTGCCAGCAGCGCACAGGACAGGCCGGGTATGGCTAATGAAAAACTGTTTTTT.

The chain has TRBV30 and TRBJ1-1, with D unclear. Trimming removed 3 bases from V and 5 bases from J, with 10 bases in between. Looked up from germline, CDR1 is GTSNPN and CDR2 is SVGIG (reference sequence). The CDR3 is made up of 12 amino acids. The CDR3 DNA follows: TGTGCCTGGAGCGGAGGTGGGACTGAAGCTTTCTTT. This translates into CAWSGGGTEAFF.

This clone has a single count. The chain is built from TRBV6-1 and TRBJ2-3, with D unclear. V dropped 2 bases and J dropped 4 bases, with 4 bases sitting between them. CDR3 length: 12 residues. Germline loops: CDR1 MNHNS, CDR2 SASEGT. The CDR3 DNA sequence: TGTGCCAGCAGTGAACAGGCAGATACGCAGTATTTT. Residues: CASSEQADTQYF.

The chain is built from TRBV6-5 and TRBJ1-6; no definite D call. Germline values: CDR1 MNHEY, CDR2 SVGAGI. The V end lost 2 bases, the J end lost 10 bases, and 18 bases lay between the germline ends. This CDR3 comprises 16 residues. The CDR3 protein is CASSYTDRGAGSPLHF. CDR3 nucleotide sequence: TGTGCCAGCAGTTACACTGACCGGGGAGCCGGGTCACCCCTCCACTTT.

The rearrangement links TRBV6-4 to TRBJ2-7, with a tentative D call TRBD1 (6 bases). The ends were cut back, 3 bases at V and 6 bases at J, with 12 bases in the middle. Germline assignment: CDR1 MRHNA and CDR2 SNTAGT. CDR3 length equals 13 residues. The CDR3 DNA sequence: TGTGCCAGCAGTGATCTCATAGGGGGCGAGCAGTACTTC. This translates into CASSDLIGGEQYF.

This chain joins TRBV5-4 and TRBJ2-1, with D possibly matching TRBD1 (9 bases). The CDR3 sequence is 15 residues long. Looked up from germline, CDR1 is SGHNT and CDR2 is YYREEE (reference sequence). V lost 3 bases and J lost 4, with 14 bases in between. The CDR3 loop is CASSSGGTGYNEQFF. The CDR3 DNA reads TGTGCCAGCAGCTCGGGGGGGACAGGGTACAATGAGCAGTTCTTC.

J is TRBJ2-1 and V is TRBV10-3; 10 bases match TRBD1. V gave up 2 bases and J gave up 5 bases; unmatched junction bases: 3. This CDR3 contains 15 residues. Germline CDR1 ENHRY, CDR2 SYGVKD. The CDR3 here is CAISETDRGHNEQFF. The DNA for the CDR3 is TGTGCCATCAGTGAGACCGACAGGGGGCACAATGAGCAGTTCTTC.

The rearrangement links TRBV24-1 to TRBJ2-7; 11 bases match TRBD2. The V and J ends lost 4 bases and 7 bases, in that order; junction bases with no gene match: 8. CDR3 size: 15 residues. The V gene's germline CDR1 is KGHDR and CDR2 SFDVKD. For the CDR3, the DNA is TGTGCCACCAGTGACCCGACTAGCGGGACGCTAGAGCAGTACTTC. Residues: CATSDPTSGTLEQYF.

The rearrangement joins TRBV6-5 to TRBJ1-2; 7 nucleotides match TRBD1. There are 14 residues in the CDR3. V shed 6 bases and J 1 base; nucleotides not matched to a gene: 5. The germline V gene encodes CDR1 MNHEY and CDR2 SVGAGI. CDR3 DNA sequence: TGTGCCAGCAGACAGGGGATCGGTAACTATGGCTACACCTTC. As protein: CASRQGIGNYGYTF.

The genes are TRBV12-3 or TRBV12-4 and TRBJ1-2; D is unresolved. Trimming stripped 6 bases from V and 8 bases from J, with 16 bases between. This CDR3 has 13 residues. The CDR3 sequence: CASSPGRIVGYTF. The CDR3 bases are TGTGCCAGCAGCCCCGGGAGAATTGTCGGCTACACCTTC.

V is TRBV6-5 and J is TRBJ1-1; 7 positions match TRBD1. CDR1 is MNHEY and CDR2 is SVGAGI in the germline V gene. This CDR3 has 14 residues. V trimming: 7 bases; J trimming: 0 bases; junction bases outside the gene matches: 5. CDR3 nucleotides: TGTGCCAGCATGAAGGACAGGCTGAACACTGAAGCTTTCTTT. Its translation: CASMKDRLNTEAFF.

The chain carries TRBV6-2 or TRBV6-3 and TRBJ2-2; the match to TRBD1 covers 7 bases. There are 14 residues in the CDR3. Germline CDR1 MNHEY, CDR2 SVGEGT. V was pared by 6 bases and J by 4 bases, with 5 bases of the junction left unmatched. The CDR3 sequence: CASSETGATGELFF. The CDR3 nucleotides are TGTGCCAGCAGCGAAACAGGGGCCACCGGGGAGCTGTTTTTT.

The chain employs TRBV15 and TRBJ2-1; TRBD2 aligns across 7 bases. The CDR3 runs 15 residues. Germline V gene data show CDR1 as LNHNV and CDR2 as YYDKDF (reference sequence). V was pared by 3 bases and J by 7 bases, with 9 bases of the junction left unmatched. DNA for the CDR3: TGTGCCACCAGCAGTCCAGGGAGGGAGTGGAATGAGCAGTTCTTC. The encoded protein is CATSSPGREWNEQFF.

This chain joins TRBV5-4 and TRBJ2-7; 10 positions agree with TRBD1. The germline CDR1 and CDR2 sequences are SGHNT and YYREEE (reference sequence). There are 15 residues in the CDR3. The V segment lost 2 bases and the J segment 4 bases; nucleotides outside the gene matches: 6. In nucleotides, the CDR3 is TGTGCCAGCAGCTTCAGGGGACAGGGGATGTACGAGCAGTACTTC. Amino acid sequence: CASSFRGQGMYEQYF. Full variable domain (remainder filled in from reference TRBV5-4 and TRBJ2-7): ETGVTQSPTHLIKTRGQQVTLRCSSQSGHNTVSWYQQALGQGPQFIFQYYREEENGRGNFPPRFSGLQFPNYSSELNVNALELDDSALYLCASSFRGQGMYEQYFGPGTRLTVT.

J is TRBJ1-4 and V is TRBV18, with 9 bases identical to TRBD1. CDR1 KGHSH and CDR2 LQKENI come from the germline V gene. The CDR3 spans 18 residues. With 3 bases clipped from V and 11 bases from J, the junction kept 19 bases outside the gene matches. The CDR3: CASSPLEGQGRHAGKLFF. Written as DNA, the CDR3 is TGTGCCAGCTCACCCCTCGAGGGACAGGGTAGGCATGCGGGCAAACTGTTTTTT.